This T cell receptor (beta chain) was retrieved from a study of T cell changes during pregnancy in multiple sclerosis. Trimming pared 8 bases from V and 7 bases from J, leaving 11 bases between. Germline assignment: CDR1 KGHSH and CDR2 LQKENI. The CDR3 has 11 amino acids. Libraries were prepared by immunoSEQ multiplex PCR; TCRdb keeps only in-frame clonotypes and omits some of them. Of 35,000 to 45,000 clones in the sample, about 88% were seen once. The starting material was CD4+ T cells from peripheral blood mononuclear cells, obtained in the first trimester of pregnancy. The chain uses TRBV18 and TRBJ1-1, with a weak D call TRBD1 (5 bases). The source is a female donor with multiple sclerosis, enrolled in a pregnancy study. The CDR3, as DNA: TGTGCCAGCCGAGAAAGGGGTGAAGCTTTCTTT. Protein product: CASRERGEAFF.